The 32 T cell receptor beta chains given below trace back to one sample, sequenced in a study of blood T cells in healthy people across ages. Primers used in a second PCR of roughly 6 to 12 cycles were a sample-barcoded 5' primer and a J-beta primer mix. TCRdb fed the 5' RACE reads into MiXCR, producing one record per CDR3 protein. This sample carries about 1.8 million distinct CDR3 sequences, around 48% of them seen once, and the ten largest clones take less than 2.5%. Sequencing was performed on blood. Receptors were obtained from a woman between 35 and 50 years old in good health.

V and J are TRBV6-1 and TRBJ1-4, with D tentatively TRBD1 (5 bases). V was pared by 7 bases and J by 7 bases, with 13 bases between. CDR3 length: 13 amino acids. CDR1 and CDR2 (germline): MNHNS, SASEGT. The CDR3 DNA is TGTGCCAGCAATAGGGGATCTGGTGAAAAACTGTTTTTT. It translates to CASNRGSGEKLFF.

This clonotype turned up a few times. The chain combines TRBV29-1 with TRBJ2-1, with 8 bases fitting TRBD1. V gave up 3 bases and J gave up 4 bases; unmatched junction bases: 5. Germline V lookup: CDR1 SQVTM, CDR2 ANQGSEA. The CDR3 runs 14 residues. CDR3 protein: CSVDRTGPYNEQFF. CDR3 coding DNA: TGCAGCGTTGATCGGACAGGGCCTTACAATGAGCAGTTCTTC.

This clonotype was seen only a few times. The gene calls are TRBV20-1 and TRBJ2-1; TRBD2 might be the D (5 bases). Trimming pared 5 bases from V and 9 bases from J, leaving 26 bases between. Germline assignment: CDR1 DFQATT and CDR2 SNEGSKA (reference sequence). The CDR3 contains 16 residues. The CDR3 reads CSAPRQDLSPRGEQFF. For the CDR3, the DNA is TGCAGTGCTCCTCGACAAGACCTGTCCCCTCGGGGTGAGCAGTTCTTC.

This clonotype was picked up a small number of times. This rearrangement joins TRBV2 to TRBJ2-3, with D uncertain. The germline V gene has CDR1 SNHLY and CDR2 FYNNEI. The CDR3 has 16 residues. V lost 5 bases and J 7 bases, leaving 22 bases between the germline ends. The CDR3 DNA is TGTGCCAGCAGTCTTCCTTTGGGCGTAGCACGAAATACGCAGTATTTT. Protein: CASSLPLGVARNTQYF.

V and J are TRBV20-1 and TRBJ2-3, with a possible D match to TRBD2 (5 bases). The germline V gene encodes CDR1 DFQATT and CDR2 SNEGSKA (reference sequence). The CDR3 spans 13 residues. V was shortened by 2 bases and J by 7 bases, with 13 bases between the two germline ends. CDR3 nucleotides: TGCAGTGCTAGAAGGACTTTGGGAAATACGCAGTATTTT. Translation: CSARRTLGNTQYF.

The CDR3 DNA sequence: TGTGCCAGCAGTCACAGAGAAGCGGGGGGTGGGGATGAGCAGTTCTTC. It encodes CASSHREAGGGDEQFF. The V call is TRBV6-5, the J call TRBJ2-1; 9 positions agree with TRBD2. This CDR3 contains 16 residues. Per the germline V gene, CDR1 is MNHEY and CDR2 is SVGAGI. The V segment lost 5 bases and the J segment 8 bases; nucleotides outside the gene matches: 13.

This clonotype was recorded a few times. The V call is TRBV29-1, the J call TRBJ2-1; D is perhaps TRBD2 (6 bases). Trimming took 5 bases from V and 4 from J, leaving 9 bases between them. The length of the CDR3 is 12 residues. CDR1 is SQVTM, CDR2 ANQGSEA, per germline. DNA of the CDR3: TGCAGCGTTACTAGCAGATACAATGAGCAGTTCTTC. This translates into CSVTSRYNEQFF.

This clonotype has only a few counts. V is TRBV5-1 and J is TRBJ2-1; D is undetermined. The CDR3 is 13 residues long. The germline V and J ends were trimmed by 6 bases and 7 bases, with 14 bases remaining between them. Germline CDR1 is SGHRS and CDR2 is YFSETQ. The CDR3 DNA is TGCGCCAGCATAATGGATCTTGGGAATGAGCAGTTCTTC. Its translation is CASIMDLGNEQFF.

This clonotype occurred a few times. The V gene is TRBV28, the J gene TRBJ2-3; the match to TRBD1 covers 12 bases. The germline V gene encodes CDR1 MDHEN and CDR2 SYDVKM. The J segment lost 1 base and the V segment lost 3 bases, leaving 2 bases of the junction unmatched. The CDR3 spans 16 residues. The CDR3 sequence is CASSLGQGARTDTQYF. The CDR3 nucleotides read TGTGCCAGCAGTTTGGGACAGGGGGCTCGCACAGATACGCAGTATTTT.

The chain is built from TRBV5-1 and TRBJ2-7; 10 nucleotides agree with TRBD2. The J call could be wrong; TRBJ2-5 is a better fit for the DNA end. CDR1 and CDR2 (germline): SGHRS, YFSETQ. CDR3 size: 17 residues. The CDR3 DNA follows: TGCGCCAGCAGCTTGTTGGCTAGCGGGGGCAGTTCTGAGACCCAGTACTTC. Translating it yields CASSLLASGGSSETQYF.

With regard to this clonotype: Given a much more abundant clone one base away, this may be a read error. J is TRBJ2-1 and V is TRBV20-1; TRBD2 agrees at 13 bases. Unmatched junction bases numbered 4, after V lost 3 bases and J lost 8 bases. The germline V gene encodes CDR1 DFQATT and CDR2 SNEGSKA (reference sequence). This CDR3 contains 14 residues. In DNA form, the CDR3 reads TGCAGTGCTAGCGGGGGACTAGCGGGGTATGAGCAGTTCTTC. It codes for CSASGGLAGYEQFF.

This clonotype has a handful of counts. The CDR3 DNA is TGTGCCAGCAGCGTAGGGAGCGGGGTTGAGCAGTTCTTC. Translation gives CASSVGSGVEQFF. The rearrangement links TRBV9 to TRBJ2-1, with 7 positions matching TRBD2. Germline CDR1 reads SGDLS; CDR2 reads YYNGEE. The V segment lost 0 bases and the J segment 9 bases; nucleotides outside the gene matches: 3. CDR3 length: 13 residues.

This clonotype has only a few counts. The genes are TRBV4-2 and TRBJ2-7, with no clear D. This CDR3 spans 15 amino acids. V was pared by 1 base and J by 2 bases, with 12 bases between. Germline V gives CDR1 LGHNA, CDR2 YNFKEQ. The CDR3 nucleotides are TGTGCCAGCAGCCAAGGGCAGCCTCCTGCCTACGAGCAGTACTTC. This gives the protein CASSQGQPPAYEQYF.

The rearrangement joins TRBV7-2 to TRBJ2-7; 11 nucleotides line up with TRBD1. V was pared by 10 bases and J by 2 bases, with 7 bases of the junction left unmatched. The CDR3 totals 14 residues. Per germline, CDR1 SGHTA and CDR2 FQGNSA. For the CDR3, the DNA is TGTGCCACTGCAAGGACAGGGGGCCCCTACGAGCAGTACTTC. Protein sequence: CATARTGGPYEQYF.

This clonotype was observed a few times. The gene calls are TRBV4-2 and TRBJ2-3, with 8 positions matching TRBD2. From germline, CDR1 is LGHNA and CDR2 YNFKEQ. Trimming cost V 0 bases and J 12 bases; bases outside gene matches: 8. This CDR3 has 14 amino acids. The CDR3 region is CASSQDRLAGPQYF. DNA of the CDR3: TGTGCCAGCAGCCAAGATCGGCTAGCGGGTCCCCAGTATTTT.

The chain combines TRBV28 with TRBJ2-5, with 10 positions matching TRBD2. Looked up from germline, CDR1 is MDHEN and CDR2 is SYDVKM. There are 15 residues in the CDR3. The trim removed 6 bases at V and 11 bases at J, leaving 15 bases unmatched. Written as DNA, the CDR3 is TGTGCCAGCAGGTGGGGACTAGCGCGCACCAATGAGCAGTACTTC. Its translation: CASRWGLARTNEQYF.

This chain links TRBV12-3 or TRBV12-4 with TRBJ1-2, with TRBD1 identical over 8 bases. The CDR3 loop spans 14 amino acids. V trimming: 2 bases; J trimming: 6 bases; junction bases outside the gene matches: 5. In DNA form, the CDR3 reads TGTGCCAGCAGTTTATGGGGACAGGACAATGGCTACACCTTC. It yields the protein CASSLWGQDNGYTF.

This sequence joins TRBV7-9 and TRBJ2-1, with D maybe TRBD2 (5 bases). The germline V and J ends were trimmed by 5 bases and 11 bases, with 13 bases remaining between them. Germline CDR1 SEHNR, CDR2 FQNEAQ (reference sequence). The CDR3 totals 12 residues. CDR3 loop: CASSPGRVKQFF. The CDR3 nucleotides read TGTGCCAGCAGCCCTGGGCGGGTTAAGCAGTTCTTC.

This clonotype was observed a handful of times. V gene TRBV2 combines with J gene TRBJ2-1; maybe TRBD2 (7 bases). The CDR3 consists of 15 residues. Germline CDR1 SNHLY, CDR2 FYNNEI. V dropped 0 bases and J dropped 6 bases, with 12 bases sitting between them. The CDR3 DNA reads TGTGCCAGCAGTGAAGCGGGGGGGCAGGGCAATGAGCAGTTCTTC. Translation gives CASSEAGGQGNEQFF. The full variable domain, with the rest looked up from reference TRBV2 and TRBJ2-1, is EPEVTQTPSHQVTQMGQEVILRCVPISNHLYFYWYRQILGQKVEFLVSFYNNEISEKSEIFDDQFSVERPDGSNFTLKIRSTKLEDSAMYFCASSEAGGQGNEQFFGPGTRLTVL.

The rearrangement links TRBV9 to TRBJ2-2; TRBD2 matches at 9 bases. V trimming: 0 bases; J trimming: 0 bases; junction bases outside the gene matches: 3. In germline, CDR1 is SGDLS, CDR2 YYNGEE. This CDR3 comprises 17 residues. The CDR3 region has the DNA TGTGCCAGCAGCGTAGCTCTAGCGGGGTCGAACACCGGGGAGCTGTTTTTT. It codes for CASSVALAGSNTGELFF.

V gene TRBV3-1 combines with J gene TRBJ2-1; D possibly corresponds to TRBD1 (6 bases). The ends were cut back, 3 bases at V and 1 base at J, with 25 bases in the middle. CDR1 is LGHDT, CDR2 YNNKEL, per germline (reference sequence). This CDR3 spans 20 amino acids. The CDR3: CASSHKGITGTLRSYNEQFF. The CDR3 region has the DNA TGTGCCAGCAGCCATAAAGGGATAACAGGGACACTAAGGTCCTACAATGAGCAGTTCTTC.

This clonotype has a handful of counts. The rearrangement links TRBV11-2 to TRBJ1-4; D not certain. The length of the CDR3 is 13 residues. CDR1 is SGHAT and CDR2 is FQNNGV in the germline V gene. The germline V and J ends were trimmed by 6 bases and 4 bases, with 9 bases remaining between them. DNA for the CDR3: TGTGCCAGCAGGCGCGACCGTAATGAAAAACTGTTTTTT. It encodes CASRRDRNEKLFF.

This clonotype came up once. The chain couples TRBV28 to TRBJ1-2; 8 bases line up with TRBD1. Unmatched junction bases numbered 8, after V lost 6 bases and J lost 8 bases. The germline CDR1 and CDR2 sequences are MDHEN and SYDVKM. This CDR3 is built from 13 residues. CDR3 residues: CASRRQGAMGYTF. CDR3 coding DNA: TGTGCCAGCAGACGCCAGGGGGCCATGGGCTACACCTTC.

This chain uses TRBV6-2 or TRBV6-3 with TRBJ2-1, with D possibly called TRBD1 or TRBD2 (6 bases each). Between the trimmed V and J ends, which lost 7 bases and 8 bases, there was a span of 27 bases. Germline CDR1 and CDR2: MNHEY and SVGEGT. The CDR3 contains 17 residues. As DNA, the CDR3 is TGTGCCAGCATTAGAGGGGGGACCCAAGCCCTATCCCATGAGCAGTTCTTC. Translating gives CASIRGGTQALSHEQFF.

In this sample, this clonotype turned up once. The chain joins TRBV11-2 to TRBJ1-6; a weak D match, TRBD1 (5 bases). The CDR3 contains 16 residues. Trimming took 3 bases from V and 9 from J, leaving 18 bases between them. Looked up from germline, CDR1 is SGHAT and CDR2 is FQNNGV. CDR3 coding DNA: TGTGCCAGCAGCTTGGACGTTGGGGGTAGACGTTCACCCCTCCACTTT. Translation: CASSLDVGGRRSPLHF.

This rearrangement joins TRBV6-6 to TRBJ2-1, with D unclear. The CDR3 contains 15 residues. Trimming removed 8 bases at V and 7 bases at J, with 21 bases between. Germline assignment: CDR1 MNHNY and CDR2 SVGAGI (reference sequence). The CDR3 spells CASCYGITVGNEQFF. CDR3 DNA: TGTGCCAGCTGCTATGGGATTACGGTTGGGAATGAGCAGTTCTTC.

V is TRBV12-3 or TRBV12-4 and J is TRBJ2-1, with D hard to call. There are 17 residues in the CDR3. The V gene lost 2 bases and the J gene lost 5 bases, with 19 bases spanning the gap. CDR3: CASSLLSYWHKNNEQFF. In DNA form, the CDR3 reads TGTGCCAGCAGTTTACTTTCTTATTGGCACAAGAACAATGAGCAGTTCTTC.

J is TRBJ1-6 and V is TRBV5-4; a possible D gene is TRBD1 (5 bases). The CDR3 spans 14 residues. CDR1 and CDR2 from the germline V gene are SGHNT and YYREEE (reference sequence). V was trimmed by 0 bases and J by 9 bases, leaving 10 bases between them. The CDR3 DNA reads TGTGCCAGCAGCTTGGGACAGATTGCTTCACCCCTCCACTTT. It codes for CASSLGQIASPLHF.

The chain combines TRBV10-3 with TRBJ1-2; D perhaps matches TRBD1 (5 bases). V was clipped by 10 bases and J by 4 bases, with 13 bases between them. The CDR3 length is 12 residues. The germline V gene encodes CDR1 ENHRY and CDR2 SYGVKD. CDR3 coding DNA: TGTGCCAGCCAGGGTGAGGGCTATGGCTACACCTTC. It encodes CASQGEGYGYTF.

J is TRBJ2-6 and V is TRBV20-1; 7 bases fit TRBD1. The V segment lost 3 bases and the J segment 0 bases; nucleotides outside the gene matches: 8. The CDR3 spans 17 residues. Germline V CDR1 and CDR2: DFQATT, SNEGSKA (reference sequence). CDR3 coding DNA: TGCAGTGCTAGCGGCGGCAGGGGGACCTCTGGGGCCAACGTCCTGACTTTC. This codes for CSASGGRGTSGANVLTF.

The rearrangement links TRBV6-6 to TRBJ2-4; TRBD1 agrees at 7 bases. The J call may not be correct, given that the DNA end is closer to TRBJ2-7. Germline-derived CDR1 and CDR2 are MNHNY and SVGAGI (reference sequence). CDR3 size: 15 residues. The CDR3, as DNA: TGTGCCAGCAGAAGCATTAGCAGGGGGTGGTACGAGCAGTACTTC. This gives the protein CASRSISRGWYEQYF.

This clonotype was counted a few times. The chain carries TRBV12-3 or TRBV12-4 and TRBJ2-7, with D possibly being TRBD1 (7 bases). With 4 bases removed from V and 5 bases from J, the gap between germline ends came to 15 bases. The length of the CDR3 is 14 residues. CDR3 in amino acids: CASSWRGQTHEQYF. The CDR3, as DNA: TGTGCCAGCAGTTGGAGGGGACAGACCCACGAGCAGTACTTC.